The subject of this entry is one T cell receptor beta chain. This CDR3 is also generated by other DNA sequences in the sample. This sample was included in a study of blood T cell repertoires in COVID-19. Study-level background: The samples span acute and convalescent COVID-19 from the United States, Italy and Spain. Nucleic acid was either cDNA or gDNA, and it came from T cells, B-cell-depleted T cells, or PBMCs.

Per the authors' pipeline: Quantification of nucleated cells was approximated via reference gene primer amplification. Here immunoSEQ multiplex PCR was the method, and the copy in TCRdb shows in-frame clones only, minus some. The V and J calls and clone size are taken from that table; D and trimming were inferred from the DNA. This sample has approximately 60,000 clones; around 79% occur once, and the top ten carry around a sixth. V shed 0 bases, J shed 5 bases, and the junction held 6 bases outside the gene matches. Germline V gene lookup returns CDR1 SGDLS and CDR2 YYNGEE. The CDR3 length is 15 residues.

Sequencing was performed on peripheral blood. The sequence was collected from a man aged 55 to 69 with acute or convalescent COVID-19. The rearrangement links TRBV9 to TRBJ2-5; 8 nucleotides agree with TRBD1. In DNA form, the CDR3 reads TGTGCCAGCAGCGTAGATCAGGGGGCGAAGGAGACCCAGTACTTC. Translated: CASSVDQGAKETQYF.